These 16 T cell receptor beta chains came from one sample sequenced in a study of Ad26.COV2.S vaccination and SARS-CoV-2 variants. Some clones are missing from TCRdb's copy, which holds only in-frame ones; the method was immunoSEQ multiplex PCR. The data contain roughly 350,000 clones, about 87% of them singletons. Described treatment: roughly 19 received Ad26.COV2.S at low or high dose, single or two shots; roughly five received placebo; per-sample allocation not given. Samples analyzed were those drawn on day 63 after the first vaccine or placebo injection. Sample: peripheral blood, taken in a trial of Ad26.COV2.S vaccine versus placebo. All receptors come from a person between 18 and 65 years old who received the Ad26.COV2.S COVID-19 vaccine or a placebo.

The J gene is TRBJ2-1, the V gene TRBV5-1, with D possibly being TRBD1 (7 bases). The CDR3 contains 15 residues. V was trimmed by 5 bases and J by 8 bases, leaving 20 bases between them. Germline values: CDR1 SGHRS, CDR2 YFSETQ. As DNA, the CDR3 is TGCGCCAGCAGTTCGACAGGGTTTAGCGGCGATGAGCAGTTCTTC. This codes for CASSSTGFSGDEQFF. The full variable domain, completed using reference TRBV5-1 and TRBJ2-1, is KAGVTQTPRYLIKTRGQQVTLSCSPISGHRSVSWYQQTPGQGLQFLFEYFSETQRNKGNFPGRFSGRQFSNSRSEMNVSTLELGDSALYLCASSSTGFSGDEQFFGPGTRLTVL.

The V gene is TRBV19, the J gene TRBJ2-7, with no clear D. CDR3 length equals 13 residues. Germline values: CDR1 LNHDA, CDR2 SQIVND (reference sequence). V was pared by 0 bases and J by 3 bases, with 6 bases between. CDR3 residues: CASSIEHFYEQYF. CDR3 DNA: TGTGCCAGTAGTATAGAACATTTCTACGAGCAGTACTTC.

This chain connects TRBV12-3 or TRBV12-4 to TRBJ2-3, with D perhaps TRBD1 (6 bases). Between the trimmed V and J ends, which lost 6 bases and 6 bases, there was a span of 13 bases. This CDR3 contains 13 residues. CDR3 nucleotide sequence: TGTGCCAGCAGGCTACAGGGAACCGATACGCAGTATTTT. It translates to CASRLQGTDTQYF.

The V call is TRBV30, the J call TRBJ1-1; no firm D call. Germline V gives CDR1 GTSNPN, CDR2 SVGIG (reference sequence). The CDR3 sequence is 15 residues long. V was trimmed by 3 bases and J by 4 bases, leaving 18 bases between them. The DNA for the CDR3 is TGTGCCTGGAGCAACCTCGGGCCATCCGGCACTGAAGCTTTCTTT. This encodes CAWSNLGPSGTEAFF. The full variable domain, rest sourced from reference TRBV30 and TRBJ1-1, is SQTIHQWPATLVQPVGSPLSLECTVEGTSNPNLYWYRQAAGRGLQLLFYSVGIGQISSEVPQNLSASRPQDRQFILSSKKLLLSDSGFYLCAWSNLGPSGTEAFFGQGTRLTVV.

CDR3 DNA sequence: TGTGCCAGCAGTTCCGGGCCCGAGTACGACGAGCAGTACTTC. Amino acid sequence: CASSSGPEYDEQYF. The genes are TRBV5-4 and TRBJ2-7; D call uncertain. V was shortened by 5 bases and J by 5 bases, with 17 bases between the two germline ends. Germline V lookup: CDR1 SGHNT, CDR2 YYREEE (reference sequence). CDR3 size: 14 residues.

J is TRBJ1-2 and V is TRBV19; D gene unclear. The germline V and J ends were trimmed by 6 bases and 3 bases, with 14 bases remaining between them. CDR3 length: 14 residues. Germline V gene lookup returns CDR1 LNHDA and CDR2 SQIVND (reference sequence). CDR3 amino acids: CASSLGEGDYGYTF. The DNA for the CDR3 is TGTGCCAGTAGCCTAGGCGAAGGCGACTATGGCTACACCTTC.

The chain uses TRBV5-6 and TRBJ1-5; D unresolved. Per germline, CDR1 SGHDT and CDR2 YYEEEE. V was pared by 0 bases and J by 4 bases, with 11 bases between. The CDR3 runs 15 residues. CDR3 DNA sequence: TGTGCCAGCAGCTTGGTTGGGGAGCCTAATCAGCCCCAGCATTTT. It yields the protein CASSLVGEPNQPQHF.

The J gene is TRBJ1-1, the V gene TRBV6-5; D gene unclear. The CDR3 covers 14 residues. Germline V gives CDR1 MNHEY, CDR2 SVGAGI. V was cut by 2 bases and J by 4 bases, with 11 bases left in between. The CDR3 sequence is CASSYMFAGTEAFF. The CDR3 DNA follows: TGTGCCAGCAGTTACATGTTTGCGGGCACTGAAGCTTTCTTT.

The chain has TRBV11-3 and TRBJ2-1, with 10 bases identical to TRBD1. Germline CDR1 SGHNT, CDR2 YENEEA. V lost 5 bases, J lost 7 bases, and 8 bases stayed unmatched. This CDR3 has 15 amino acids. DNA for the CDR3: TGTGCCAGCAGCCTTGACAGGGGGCCGGAGAATGAGCAGTTCTTC. Translation: CASSLDRGPENEQFF. The variable domain in full, completed from reference TRBV11-3 and TRBJ2-1, reads EAGVVQSPRYKIIEKKQPVAFWCNPISGHNTLYWYLQNLGQGPELLIRYENEEAVDDSQLPKDRFSAERLKGVDSTLKIQPAELGDSAVYLCASSLDRGPENEQFFGPGTRLTVL.

The chain links TRBV11-1 to TRBJ2-5, with 11 bases aligning to TRBD2. In germline, CDR1 is SGHAT, CDR2 FQDESV (reference sequence). J lost 5 bases, V lost 6 bases, and 11 bases had no gene match. The length of the CDR3 is 16 residues. DNA of the CDR3: TGTGCCAGCAGTCAAACACTAGCGGGGGCCCGGGAGACCCAGTACTTC. Translating it yields CASSQTLAGARETQYF.

The gene calls are TRBV24-1 and TRBJ2-1; D gene ambiguous. The length of the CDR3 is 15 residues. Germline V gene data show CDR1 as KGHDR and CDR2 as SFDVKD. The V end lost 5 bases, the J end lost 0 bases, and 10 bases lay between the germline ends. CDR3 sequence (DNA): TGTGCCACCAGTGGAGGCACCCTCTCCTACAATGAGCAGTTCTTC. Residues: CATSGGTLSYNEQFF.

The chain employs TRBV4-2 and TRBJ2-1; 9 nucleotides match TRBD2. Germline V gene data show CDR1 as LGHNA and CDR2 as YNFKEQ. J lost 10 bases, V lost 0 bases, and 7 bases had no gene match. This CDR3 has 15 amino acids. CDR3 nucleotides: TGTGCCAGCAGCCAAGATGGGACTAGCTTCCTGGAGCAGTTCTTC. This translates into CASSQDGTSFLEQFF.

This clone was found once. The V call is TRBV27, the J call TRBJ2-5, with D perhaps matching TRBD1 (5 bases). The V gene lost 3 bases and the J gene lost 1 base, with 9 bases spanning the gap. Germline CDR1 reads MNHEY; CDR2 reads SMNVEV (reference sequence). CDR3 length equals 14 residues. The CDR3 sequence: CASSLGRTQETQYF. As DNA, the CDR3 is TGTGCCAGCAGTTTGGGGCGGACCCAAGAGACCCAGTACTTC.

This chain connects TRBV28 to TRBJ2-3, with 7 bases that match TRBD1. CDR1 is MDHEN, CDR2 SYDVKM, per germline. The CDR3 has 11 residues. The J segment lost 6 bases and the V segment lost 10 bases, leaving 4 bases of the junction unmatched. The CDR3 nucleotides read TGTGCCATCACCAGGGGGGATACGCAGTATTTT. Translating gives CAITRGDTQYF.

This chain joins TRBV4-2 and TRBJ1-1; maybe TRBD1 (6 bases). Germline-derived CDR1 and CDR2 are LGHNA and YNFKEQ. The CDR3 runs to 17 residues. Trimming left V 4 bases short and J 3 bases short, with 21 bases between. The CDR3 is CASSRPLIQGGDTEAFF. CDR3 DNA: TGTGCCAGCAGCCGCCCCCTTATACAGGGCGGCGACACTGAAGCTTTCTTT.

The genes are TRBV6-2 or TRBV6-3 and TRBJ1-5; no definite D call. Deletions cut 2 bases from V and 0 bases from J, with 5 bases between. Germline values: CDR1 MNHEY, CDR2 SVGEGT. The CDR3 consists of 14 residues. This chain's CDR3 is CASSYLHSNQPQHF. The CDR3 DNA reads as TGTGCCAGCAGTTACCTTCATAGCAATCAGCCCCAGCATTTT.